This T cell receptor (beta chain) derives from a study of CD8 T cell repertoires and HIV-1 epitope variants. Overall study: 1M T cells were kept uncultured as a baseline. Study results and limitations: About nine TCR beta clonotypes were antigen-specific, six or seven apparently recognizing autologous or escape variants.

This clone has more than one count but fewer than ten. Its antigen is currently unknown. Sequencing of TCR beta CDR3 used immunoSEQ survey depth. Assay used: immunoSEQ multiplex PCR; TCRdb lists only in-frame clones, some missing. The sample has around 5,100 clones, roughly 65% seen once. The sample was cultured CD8+ T cells derived from PBMCs. This clonotype originated in a male donor with HIV.

Here the CDR3 reads CASSIDHRAGYTF. The CDR3 coding sequence is TGTGCCAGTAGTATAGATCACAGGGCCGGCTACACCTTC. V usage is TRBV19 and J usage is TRBJ1-2; TRBD1 might be the D (6 bases). The CDR3 extends over 13 amino acids. The germline V and J ends were trimmed by 0 bases and 8 bases, with 10 bases remaining between them. Germline V gene data show CDR1 as LNHDA and CDR2 as SQIVND (reference sequence).